This entry is about one T cell receptor (beta chain). Its target is not known. Sequencing used immunoSEQ multiplex PCR; TCRdb keeps in-frame clones, though not all of them. The sample gives 120,000 to 150,000 clones, 75% to 90% of which show up once; 4.1% is in the top ten. This sample was included in a study of T cell responses to AZD1222 COVID-19 vaccine. General observations from the study: Repertoire collection took place solely once the T cell response had peaked. Seropositivity was recorded at baseline in only six AZD1222 recipients.

Germline V gives CDR1 MNHEY, CDR2 SVGEGT. Trimming removed 0 bases from V and 7 bases from J, with 9 bases in between. The CDR3 is made up of 14 amino acids. This TCR came from an adult in good health. The chain joins TRBV6-2 or TRBV6-3 to TRBJ1-4; D is ambiguous. Sequenced here: peripheral blood, sampled on day 0 of MenACWY control vaccination. DNA for the CDR3: TGTGCCAGCAGTTACTCAGAGCCGAGTGAAAAACTGTTTTTT. This gives the protein CASSYSEPSEKLFF.